This T cell receptor beta chain was sequenced in a study of T cells in Graves' hyperthyroidism and ophthalmopathy. Clinical symptoms, serum thyroxine, TRAb, thyroid ultrasound and orbital computed tomography informed diagnoses. Amplification targeted TCR beta CDR3 regions from RNA transcripts. The study used the HTBI primer set for a first-round RT-PCR of the TCR CDR3. TCRdb ran MiXCR on the multiplex PCR reads and lists one entry per CDR3 protein. Here the sample spans some 580,000 distinct CDR3 sequences, about a sixth being singletons. Trimming cost V 6 bases and J 2 bases; bases outside gene matches: 8. CDR3 length: 15 residues. A few counts support this clonotype.

The TCR comes from a woman aged 40-49 years with Graves' ophthalmopathy. The V call is TRBV12-3 or TRBV12-4, the J call TRBJ2-3; 7 nucleotides align to TRBD2. The sequencing input was blood. CDR3 in DNA: TGTGCCAGCAGGCCCACCGGGACTATCACAGATACGCAGTATTTT. It is translated as CASRPTGTITDTQYF.